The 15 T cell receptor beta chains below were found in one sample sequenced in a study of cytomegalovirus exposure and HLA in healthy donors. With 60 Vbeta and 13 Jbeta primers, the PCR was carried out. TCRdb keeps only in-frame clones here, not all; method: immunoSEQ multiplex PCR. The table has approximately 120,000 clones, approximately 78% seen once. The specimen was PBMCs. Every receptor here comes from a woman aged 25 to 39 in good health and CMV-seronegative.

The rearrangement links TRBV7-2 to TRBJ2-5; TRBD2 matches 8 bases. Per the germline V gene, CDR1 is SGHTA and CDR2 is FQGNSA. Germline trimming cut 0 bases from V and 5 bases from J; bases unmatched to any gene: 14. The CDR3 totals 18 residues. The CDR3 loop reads CASSLALGPSGLWETQYF. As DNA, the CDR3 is TGTGCCAGCAGCTTAGCCTTAGGGCCTAGCGGGTTATGGGAGACCCAGTACTTC.

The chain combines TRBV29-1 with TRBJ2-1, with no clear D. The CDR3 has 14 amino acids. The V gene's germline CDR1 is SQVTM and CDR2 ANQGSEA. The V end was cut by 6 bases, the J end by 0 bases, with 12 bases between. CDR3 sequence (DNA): TGCAGCGTCCTGGGCGAAAGCTCCTACAATGAGCAGTTCTTC. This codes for CSVLGESSYNEQFF.

CDR3 sequence reads: CASSPLQGISYEQYF. As DNA, the CDR3 is TGTGCCAGCAGCCCATTGCAGGGGATTTCCTACGAGCAGTACTTC. The chain carries TRBV16 and TRBJ2-7, with D possibly TRBD1 on 6 matching bases. Germline V gives CDR1 KGHSY, CDR2 FQNENV. This CDR3 has 15 amino acids. V lost 4 bases, J lost 1 base, and 14 bases lay in between.

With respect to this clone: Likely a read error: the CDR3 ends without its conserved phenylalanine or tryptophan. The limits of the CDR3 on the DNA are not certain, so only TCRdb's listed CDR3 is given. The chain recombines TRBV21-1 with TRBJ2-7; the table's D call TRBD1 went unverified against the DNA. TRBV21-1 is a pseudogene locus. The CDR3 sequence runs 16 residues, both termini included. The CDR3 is CASSKGWAGGEREQYL.

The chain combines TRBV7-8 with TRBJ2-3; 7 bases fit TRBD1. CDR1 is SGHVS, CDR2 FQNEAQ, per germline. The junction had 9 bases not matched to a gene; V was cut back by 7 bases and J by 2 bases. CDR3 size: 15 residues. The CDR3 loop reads CASTRPGQHTDTQYF. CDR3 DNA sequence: TGTGCCAGCACCCGACCGGGACAGCACACAGATACGCAGTATTTT.

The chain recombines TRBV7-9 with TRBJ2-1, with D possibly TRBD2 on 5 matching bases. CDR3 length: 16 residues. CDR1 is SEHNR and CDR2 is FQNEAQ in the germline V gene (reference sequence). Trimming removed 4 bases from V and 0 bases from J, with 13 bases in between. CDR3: CASSSPLSGSYNEQFF. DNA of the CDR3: TGTGCCAGCAGCTCCCCTCTAAGCGGCTCCTACAATGAGCAGTTCTTC.

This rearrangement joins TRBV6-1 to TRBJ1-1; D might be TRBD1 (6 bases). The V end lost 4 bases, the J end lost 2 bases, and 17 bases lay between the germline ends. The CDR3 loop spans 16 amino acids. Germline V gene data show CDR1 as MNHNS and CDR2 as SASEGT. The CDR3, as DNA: TGTGCCAGCAGTGCTATTACAGGGACCCCTAACACTGAAGCTTTCTTT. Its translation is CASSAITGTPNTEAFF.

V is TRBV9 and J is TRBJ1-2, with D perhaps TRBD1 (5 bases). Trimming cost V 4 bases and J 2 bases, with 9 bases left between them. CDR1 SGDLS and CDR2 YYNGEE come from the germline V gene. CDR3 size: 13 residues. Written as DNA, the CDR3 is TGTGCCAGCAGCCCGGGGGAGAACTATGGCTACACCTTC. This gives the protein CASSPGENYGYTF.

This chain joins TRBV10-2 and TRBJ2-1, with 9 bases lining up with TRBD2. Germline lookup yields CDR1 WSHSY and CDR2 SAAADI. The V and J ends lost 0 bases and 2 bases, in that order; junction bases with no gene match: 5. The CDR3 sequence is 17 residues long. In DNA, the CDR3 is TGCGCCAGCAGTGAGTCGAGTATAGCGGGGGCCTACAATGAGCAGTTCTTC. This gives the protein CASSESSIAGAYNEQFF.

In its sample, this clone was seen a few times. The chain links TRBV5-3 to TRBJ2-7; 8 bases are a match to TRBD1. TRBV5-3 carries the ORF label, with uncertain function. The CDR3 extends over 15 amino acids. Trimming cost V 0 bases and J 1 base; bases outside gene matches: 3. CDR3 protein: CARSLVGTGSYEQYF. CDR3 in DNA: TGTGCCAGAAGCTTGGTGGGGACAGGATCCTACGAGCAGTACTTC.

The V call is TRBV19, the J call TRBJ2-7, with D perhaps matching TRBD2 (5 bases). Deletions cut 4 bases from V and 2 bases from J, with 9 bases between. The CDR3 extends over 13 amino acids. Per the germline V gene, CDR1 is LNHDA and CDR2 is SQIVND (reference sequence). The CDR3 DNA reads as TGTGCCAGTAGTAGGGAGTGGACCTACGAGCAGTACTTC. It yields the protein CASSREWTYEQYF.

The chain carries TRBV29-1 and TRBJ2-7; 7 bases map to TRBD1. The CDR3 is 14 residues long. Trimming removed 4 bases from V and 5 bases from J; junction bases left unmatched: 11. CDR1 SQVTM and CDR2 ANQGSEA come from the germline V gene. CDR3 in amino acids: CSVGSQGINNEQYF. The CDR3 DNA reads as TGCAGCGTTGGATCACAGGGGATTAACAACGAGCAGTACTTC.

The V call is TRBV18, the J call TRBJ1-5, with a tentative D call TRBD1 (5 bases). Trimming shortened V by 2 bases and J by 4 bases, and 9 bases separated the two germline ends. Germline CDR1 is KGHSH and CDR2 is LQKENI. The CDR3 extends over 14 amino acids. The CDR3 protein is CASSPGPGNQPQHF. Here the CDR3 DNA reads TGTGCCAGCTCACCAGGCCCAGGGAATCAGCCCCAGCATTTT.

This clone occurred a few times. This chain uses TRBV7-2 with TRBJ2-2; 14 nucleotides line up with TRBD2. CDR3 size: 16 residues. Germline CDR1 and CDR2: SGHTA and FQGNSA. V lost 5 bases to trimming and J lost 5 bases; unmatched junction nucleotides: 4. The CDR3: CASSPRLAGGTGELFF. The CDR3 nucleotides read TGTGCCAGCAGCCCGCGACTAGCGGGAGGGACCGGGGAGCTGTTTTTT.

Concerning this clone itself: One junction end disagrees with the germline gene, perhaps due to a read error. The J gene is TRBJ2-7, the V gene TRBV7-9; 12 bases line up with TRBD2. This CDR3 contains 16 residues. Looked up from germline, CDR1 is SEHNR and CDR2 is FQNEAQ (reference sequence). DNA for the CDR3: TGTTCCAGCAGCTTAGGGACTAGCGGGTTTATTTACGAGCAGTACTTC. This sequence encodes CSSSLGTSGFIYEQYF.